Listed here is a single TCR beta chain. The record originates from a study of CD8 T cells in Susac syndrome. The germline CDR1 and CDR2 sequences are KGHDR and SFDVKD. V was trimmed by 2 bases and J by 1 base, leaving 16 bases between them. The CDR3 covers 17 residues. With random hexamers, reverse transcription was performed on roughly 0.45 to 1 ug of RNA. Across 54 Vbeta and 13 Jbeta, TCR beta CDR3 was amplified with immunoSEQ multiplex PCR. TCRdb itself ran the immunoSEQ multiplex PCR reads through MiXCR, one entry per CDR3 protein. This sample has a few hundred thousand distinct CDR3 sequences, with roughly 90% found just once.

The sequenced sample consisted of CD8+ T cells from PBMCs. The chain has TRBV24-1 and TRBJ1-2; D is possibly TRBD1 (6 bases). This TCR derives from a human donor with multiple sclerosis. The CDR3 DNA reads TGTGCCACCAGTGATTCAGGGGACCAGGGCATTAACTATGGCTACACCTTC. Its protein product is CATSDSGDQGINYGYTF.